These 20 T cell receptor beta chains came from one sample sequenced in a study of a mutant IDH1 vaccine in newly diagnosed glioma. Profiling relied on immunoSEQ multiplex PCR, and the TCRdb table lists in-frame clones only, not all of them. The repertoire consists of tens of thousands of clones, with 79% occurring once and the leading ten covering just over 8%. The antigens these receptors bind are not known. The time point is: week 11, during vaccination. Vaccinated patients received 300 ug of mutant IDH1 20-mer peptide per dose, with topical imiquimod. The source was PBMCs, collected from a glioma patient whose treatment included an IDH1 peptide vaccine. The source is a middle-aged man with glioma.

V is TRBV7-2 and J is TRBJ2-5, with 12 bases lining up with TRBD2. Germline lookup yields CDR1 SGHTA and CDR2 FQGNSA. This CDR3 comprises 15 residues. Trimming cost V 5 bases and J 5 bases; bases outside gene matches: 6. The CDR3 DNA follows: TGTGCCAGCAGCCCCCTAGCGGGAGGGGGCGAGACCCAGTACTTC. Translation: CASSPLAGGGETQYF.

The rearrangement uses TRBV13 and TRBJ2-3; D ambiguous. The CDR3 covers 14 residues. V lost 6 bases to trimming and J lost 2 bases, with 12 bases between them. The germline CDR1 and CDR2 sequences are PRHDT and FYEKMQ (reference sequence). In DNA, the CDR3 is TGTGCCAGCAGGTACCGAGACTCCACAGATACGCAGTATTTT. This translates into CASRYRDSTDTQYF.

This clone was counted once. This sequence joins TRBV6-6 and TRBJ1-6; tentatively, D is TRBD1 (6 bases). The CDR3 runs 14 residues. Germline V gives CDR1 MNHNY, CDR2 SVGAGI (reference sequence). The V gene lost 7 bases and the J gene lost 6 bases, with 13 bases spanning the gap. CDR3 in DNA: TGTGCCAGCAAGCAACAGGGTAGTAATTCACCCCTCCACTTT. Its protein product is CASKQQGSNSPLHF.

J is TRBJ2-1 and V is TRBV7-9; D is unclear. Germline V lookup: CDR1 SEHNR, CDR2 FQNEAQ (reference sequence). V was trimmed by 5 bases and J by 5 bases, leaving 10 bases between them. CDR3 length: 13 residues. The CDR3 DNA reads TGTGCCAGCAGCCCCGGGTGGGACAATGAGCAGTTCTTC. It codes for CASSPGWDNEQFF.

CDR3: CASSPPANRETQYF. CDR3 nucleotide sequence: TGTGCCAGCTCACCACCGGCGAATCGGGAGACCCAGTACTTC. V and J are TRBV18 and TRBJ2-5, with D unresolved. The germline gives CDR1 KGHSH, CDR2 LQKENI. The CDR3 covers 14 residues. Trimming stripped 0 bases from V and 5 bases from J, with 10 bases between.

This CDR3 reads CASSLEYRGRRNEQFF. The CDR3 region has the DNA TGTGCCAGCAGCTTAGAATACAGGGGGCGCCGGAATGAGCAGTTCTTC. The rearrangement uses TRBV7-8 and TRBJ2-1; 9 bases match TRBD1. The germline gives CDR1 SGHVS, CDR2 FQNEAQ. With V trimmed by 1 base and J by 7 bases, 8 bases remained unmatched. This CDR3 is 16 amino acids long.

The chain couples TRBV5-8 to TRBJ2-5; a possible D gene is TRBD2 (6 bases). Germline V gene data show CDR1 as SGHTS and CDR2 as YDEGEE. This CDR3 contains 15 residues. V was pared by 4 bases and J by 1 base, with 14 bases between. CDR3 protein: CASSRDGLFQETQYF. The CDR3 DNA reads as TGTGCCAGCAGCCGGGACGGACTATTCCAAGAGACCCAGTACTTC.

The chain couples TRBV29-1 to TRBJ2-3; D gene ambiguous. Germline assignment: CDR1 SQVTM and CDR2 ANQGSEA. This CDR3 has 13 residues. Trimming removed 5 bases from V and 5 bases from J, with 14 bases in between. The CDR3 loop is CSVSVSSGDTQYF. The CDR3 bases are TGCAGCGTTTCGGTGAGTTCGGGAGATACGCAGTATTTT.

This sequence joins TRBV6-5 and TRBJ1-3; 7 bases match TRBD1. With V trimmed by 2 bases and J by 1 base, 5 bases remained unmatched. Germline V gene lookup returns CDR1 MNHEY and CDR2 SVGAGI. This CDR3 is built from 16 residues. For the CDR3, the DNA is TGTGCCAGCAGTTACGGACAGGAGGCATCTGGAAACACCATATATTTT. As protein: CASSYGQEASGNTIYF.

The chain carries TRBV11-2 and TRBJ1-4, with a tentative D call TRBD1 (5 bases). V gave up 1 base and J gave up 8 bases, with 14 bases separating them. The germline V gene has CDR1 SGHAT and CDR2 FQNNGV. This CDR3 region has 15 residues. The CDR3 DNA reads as TGTGCCAGCAGCTTAGTAGGGGCCAGGCACGAAAAACTGTTTTTT. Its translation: CASSLVGARHEKLFF.

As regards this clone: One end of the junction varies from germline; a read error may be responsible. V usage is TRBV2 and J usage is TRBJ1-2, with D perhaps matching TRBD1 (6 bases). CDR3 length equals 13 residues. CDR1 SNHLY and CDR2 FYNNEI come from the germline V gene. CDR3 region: CASTEGTYYGYTF. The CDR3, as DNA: TGTGCCAGCACTGAAGGGACATACTATGGCTACACCTTC.

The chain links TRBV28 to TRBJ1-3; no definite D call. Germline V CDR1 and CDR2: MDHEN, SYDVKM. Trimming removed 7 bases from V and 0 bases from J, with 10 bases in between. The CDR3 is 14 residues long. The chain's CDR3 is CASTTGSSGNTIYF. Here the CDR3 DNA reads TGTGCCAGCACGACGGGGAGCTCTGGAAACACCATATATTTT.

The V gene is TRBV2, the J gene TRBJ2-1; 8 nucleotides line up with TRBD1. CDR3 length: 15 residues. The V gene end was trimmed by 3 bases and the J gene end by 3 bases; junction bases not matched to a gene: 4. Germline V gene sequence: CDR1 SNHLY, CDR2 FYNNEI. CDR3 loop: CASSDQGAIYNEQFF. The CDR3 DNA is TGTGCCAGCAGTGACCAGGGGGCAATCTACAATGAGCAGTTCTTC. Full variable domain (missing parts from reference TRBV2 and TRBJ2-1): EPEVTQTPSHQVTQMGQEVILRCVPISNHLYFYWYRQILGQKVEFLVSFYNNEISEKSEIFDDQFSVERPDGSNFTLKIRSTKLEDSAMYFCASSDQGAIYNEQFFGPGTRLTVL.

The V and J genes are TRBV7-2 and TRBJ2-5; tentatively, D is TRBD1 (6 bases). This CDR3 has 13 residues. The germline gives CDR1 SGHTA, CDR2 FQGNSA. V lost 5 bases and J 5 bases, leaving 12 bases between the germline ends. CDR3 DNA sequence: TGTGCCAGCAGCCCTACAGGGCAGGAGACCCAGTACTTC. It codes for CASSPTGQETQYF.

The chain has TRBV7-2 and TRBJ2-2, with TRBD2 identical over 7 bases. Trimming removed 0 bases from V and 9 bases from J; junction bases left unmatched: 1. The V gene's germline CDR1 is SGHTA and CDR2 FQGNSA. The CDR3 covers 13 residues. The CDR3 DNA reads TGTGCCAGCAGCTTAGCGGGGGGGAGGGAGCTGTTTTTT. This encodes CASSLAGGRELFF.

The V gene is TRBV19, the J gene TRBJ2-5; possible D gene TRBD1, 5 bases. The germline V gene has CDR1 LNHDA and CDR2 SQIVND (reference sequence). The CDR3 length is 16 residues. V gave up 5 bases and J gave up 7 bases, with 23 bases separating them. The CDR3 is CASSVGLNQGIGTQYF. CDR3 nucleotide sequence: TGTGCCAGTAGTGTGGGCCTCAACCAGGGTATCGGGACCCAGTACTTC.

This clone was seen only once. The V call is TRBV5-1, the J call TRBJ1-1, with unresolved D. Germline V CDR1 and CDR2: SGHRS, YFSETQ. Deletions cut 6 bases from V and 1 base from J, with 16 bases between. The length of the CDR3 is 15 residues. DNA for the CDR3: TGCGCCAGCACGCGCTTGGTCGAGGGGAACACTGAAGCTTTCTTT. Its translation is CASTRLVEGNTEAFF.

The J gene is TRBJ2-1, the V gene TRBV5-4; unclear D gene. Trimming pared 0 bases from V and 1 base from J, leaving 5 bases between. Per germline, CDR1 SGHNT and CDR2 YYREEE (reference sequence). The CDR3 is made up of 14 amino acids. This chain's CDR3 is CASSLGGSYNEQFF. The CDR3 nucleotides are TGTGCCAGCAGCTTGGGTGGTTCCTACAATGAGCAGTTCTTC.

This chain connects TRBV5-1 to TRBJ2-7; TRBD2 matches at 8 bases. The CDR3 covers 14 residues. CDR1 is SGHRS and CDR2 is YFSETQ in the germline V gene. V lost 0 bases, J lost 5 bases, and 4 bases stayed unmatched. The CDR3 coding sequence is TGCGCCAGCAGCTTGGCGGGGGGGAGCAACGAGCAGTACTTC. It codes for CASSLAGGSNEQYF. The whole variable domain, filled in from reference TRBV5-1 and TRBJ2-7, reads KAGVTQTPRYLIKTRGQQVTLSCSPISGHRSVSWYQQTPGQGLQFLFEYFSETQRNKGNFPGRFSGRQFSNSRSEMNVSTLELGDSALYLCASSLAGGSNEQYFGPGTRLTVT.

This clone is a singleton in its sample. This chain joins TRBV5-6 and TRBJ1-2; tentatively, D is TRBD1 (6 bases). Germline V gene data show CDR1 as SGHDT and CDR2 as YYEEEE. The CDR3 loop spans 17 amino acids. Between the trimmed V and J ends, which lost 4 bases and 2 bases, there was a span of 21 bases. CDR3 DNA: TGTGCCAGCAGCCAGGGGTTTGTACGAGAGGGGAACTATGGCTACACCTTC. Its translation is CASSQGFVREGNYGYTF. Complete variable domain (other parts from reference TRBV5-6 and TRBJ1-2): DAGVTQSPTHLIKTRGQQVTLRCSPKSGHDTVSWYQQALGQGPQFIFQYYEEEERQRGNFPDRFSGHQFPNYSSELNVNALLLGDSALYLCASSQGFVREGNYGYTFGSGTRLTVV.